The clone carrying this T cell receptor (beta chain) was seen at least ten times. Its antigen is not known. The entry originates in a study of T-cell reconstitution after alpha-beta-depleted transplantation in children. Study results and caveats: Surviving recipient T cells and thymic progenitors underlay high day-60 TCRbeta diversity in some patients. Most T-cell counts and diversity one year after the transplant came from T cells that were newly produced. Reportedly, roughly two months post-transplant, alpha-beta T cells arose from several hundred expanded graft clones.

Per the germline V gene, CDR1 is SGHVS and CDR2 is FQNEAQ. This CDR3 region has 18 residues. The V gene lost 4 bases and the J gene lost 3 bases, with 25 bases spanning the gap. A TCRbeta library incorporating unique molecular identifiers was prepared. From the PCR reads, TCRdb called clonotypes with MiXCR, one entry per CDR3 protein. The sample consists of 280,000 or so distinct CDR3 sequences, under 14% of them appearing once. This receptor was identified in a male patient between 2 and 10 years old who had a stem cell transplant for chronic granulomatous disease, so the T cells may come from the graft donor. This chain links TRBV7-8 with TRBJ2-7; maybe TRBD1 (5 bases). The sample consisted of peripheral blood, taken 180 days after TCRalphabeta/CD19-depleted stem cell transplant. In DNA, the CDR3 is TGTGCCAGCAGCTCAAACCCGACGACACCCAGGGCTGTCTACGAGCAGTACTTC. Protein sequence: CASSSNPTTPRAVYEQYF.